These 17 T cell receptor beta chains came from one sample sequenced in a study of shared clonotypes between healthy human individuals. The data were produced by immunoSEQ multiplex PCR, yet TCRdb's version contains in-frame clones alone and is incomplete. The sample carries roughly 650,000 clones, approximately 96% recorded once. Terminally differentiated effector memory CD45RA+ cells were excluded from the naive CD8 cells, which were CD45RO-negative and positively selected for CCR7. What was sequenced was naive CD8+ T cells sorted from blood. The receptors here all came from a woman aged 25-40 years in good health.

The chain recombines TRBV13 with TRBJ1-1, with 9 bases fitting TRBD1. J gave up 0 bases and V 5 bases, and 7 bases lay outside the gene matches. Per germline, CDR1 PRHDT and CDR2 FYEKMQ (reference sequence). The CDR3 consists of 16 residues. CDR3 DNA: TGTGCCAGCAGCCTGCAGGACAGGGGAATGAACACTGAAGCTTTCTTT. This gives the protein CASSLQDRGMNTEAFF.

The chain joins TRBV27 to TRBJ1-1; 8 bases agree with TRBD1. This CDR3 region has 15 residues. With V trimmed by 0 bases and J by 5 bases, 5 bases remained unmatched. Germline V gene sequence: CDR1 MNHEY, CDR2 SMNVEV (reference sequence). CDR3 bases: TGTGCCAGCAGTTTATCGCAGGGGGCGGTAACTGAAGCTTTCTTT. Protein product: CASSLSQGAVTEAFF.

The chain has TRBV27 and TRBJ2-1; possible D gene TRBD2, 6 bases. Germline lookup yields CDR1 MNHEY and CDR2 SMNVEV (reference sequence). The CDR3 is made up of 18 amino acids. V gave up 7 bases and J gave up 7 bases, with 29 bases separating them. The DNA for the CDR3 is TGTGCCAGCATCCCAGAGAGACCTCGACTAGGGGCAGGGAATGAGCAGTTCTTC. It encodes CASIPERPRLGAGNEQFF.

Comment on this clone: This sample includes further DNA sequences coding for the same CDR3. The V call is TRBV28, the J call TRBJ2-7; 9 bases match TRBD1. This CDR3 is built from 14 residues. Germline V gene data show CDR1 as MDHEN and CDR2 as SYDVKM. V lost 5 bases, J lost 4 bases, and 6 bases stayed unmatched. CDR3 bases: TGTGCCAGCAGTAGACCGGGACAGGGATACGAGCAGTACTTC. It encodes CASSRPGQGYEQYF. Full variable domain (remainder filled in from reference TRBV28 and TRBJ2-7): DVKVTQSSRYLVKRTGEKVFLECVQDMDHENMFWYRQDPGLGLRLIYFSYDVKMKEKGDIPEGYSVSREKKERFSLILESASTNQTSMYLCASSRPGQGYEQYFGPGTRLTVT.

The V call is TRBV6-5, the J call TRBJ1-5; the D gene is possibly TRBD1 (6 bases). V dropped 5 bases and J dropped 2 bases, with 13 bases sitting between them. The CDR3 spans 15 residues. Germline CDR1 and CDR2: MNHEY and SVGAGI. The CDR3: CASSTTGIGNQPQHF. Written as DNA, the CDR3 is TGTGCCAGCAGTACGACAGGCATAGGCAATCAGCCCCAGCATTTT.

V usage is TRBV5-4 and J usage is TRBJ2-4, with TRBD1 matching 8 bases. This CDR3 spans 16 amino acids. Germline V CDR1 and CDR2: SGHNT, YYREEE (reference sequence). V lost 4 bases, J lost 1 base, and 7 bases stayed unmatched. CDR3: CASSAPTGVAKNIQYF. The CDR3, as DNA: TGTGCCAGCAGCGCGCCGACAGGGGTTGCCAAAAACATTCAGTACTTC.

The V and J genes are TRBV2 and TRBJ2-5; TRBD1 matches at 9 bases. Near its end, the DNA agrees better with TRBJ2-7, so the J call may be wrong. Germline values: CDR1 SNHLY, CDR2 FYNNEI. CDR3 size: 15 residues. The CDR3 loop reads CASRKGTGYSYEQYF. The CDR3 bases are TGTGCCAGCAGAAAAGGGACAGGGTACTCCTACGAGCAGTACTTC.

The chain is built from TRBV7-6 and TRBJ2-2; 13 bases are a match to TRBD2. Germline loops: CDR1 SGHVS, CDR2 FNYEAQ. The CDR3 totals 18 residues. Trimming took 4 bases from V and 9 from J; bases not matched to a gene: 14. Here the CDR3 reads CASSSVGRGLAGFRELFF. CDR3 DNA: TGTGCCAGCAGCTCCGTCGGGAGGGGACTAGCGGGATTCCGGGAGCTGTTTTTT. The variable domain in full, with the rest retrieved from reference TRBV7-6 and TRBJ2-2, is GAGVSQSPRYKVTKRGQDVALRCDPISGHVSLYWYRQALGQGPEFLTYFNYEAQQDKSGLPNDRFSAERPEGSISTLTIQRTEQRDSAMYRCASSSVGRGLAGFRELFFGEGSRLTVL.

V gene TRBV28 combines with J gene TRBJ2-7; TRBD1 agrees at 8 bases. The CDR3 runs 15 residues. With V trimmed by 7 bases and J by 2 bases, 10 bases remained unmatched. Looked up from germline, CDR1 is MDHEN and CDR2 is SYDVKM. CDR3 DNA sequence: TGTGCCAGCAATTCCGCAACAGGGGGGCCCTACGAGCAGTACTTC. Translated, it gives CASNSATGGPYEQYF.

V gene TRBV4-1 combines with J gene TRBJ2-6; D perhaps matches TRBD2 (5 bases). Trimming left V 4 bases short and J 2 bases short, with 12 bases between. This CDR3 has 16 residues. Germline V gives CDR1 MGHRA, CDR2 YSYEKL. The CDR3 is CASSPADLAGANVLTF. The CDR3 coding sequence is TGCGCCAGCAGCCCTGCGGACTTAGCTGGGGCCAACGTCCTGACTTTC.

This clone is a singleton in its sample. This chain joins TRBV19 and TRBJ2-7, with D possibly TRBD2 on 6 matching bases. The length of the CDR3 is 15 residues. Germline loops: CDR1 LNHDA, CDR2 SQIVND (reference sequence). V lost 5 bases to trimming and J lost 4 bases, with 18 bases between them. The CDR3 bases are TGTGCCAGTAGTCCCGGTAGCGGCGGCAGTTACGAGCAGTACTTC. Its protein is CASSPGSGGSYEQYF. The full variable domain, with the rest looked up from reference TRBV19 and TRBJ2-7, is DGGITQSPKYLFRKEGQNVTLSCEQNLNHDAMYWYRQDPGQGLRLIYYSQIVNDFQKGDIAEGYSVSREKKESFPLTVTSAQKNPTAFYLCASSPGSGGSYEQYFGPGTRLTVT.

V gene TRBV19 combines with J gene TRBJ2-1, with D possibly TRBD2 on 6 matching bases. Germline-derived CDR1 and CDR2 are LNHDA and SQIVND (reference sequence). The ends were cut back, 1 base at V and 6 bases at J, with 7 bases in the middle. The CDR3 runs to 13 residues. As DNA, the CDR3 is TGTGCCAGTAGTATAGTAGCGGCCAATGAGCAGTTCTTC. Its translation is CASSIVAANEQFF.

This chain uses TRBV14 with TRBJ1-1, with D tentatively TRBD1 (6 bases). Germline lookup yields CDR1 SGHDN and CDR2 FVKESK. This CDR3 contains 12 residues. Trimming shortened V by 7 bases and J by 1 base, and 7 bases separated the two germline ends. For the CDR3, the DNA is TGTGCCAGCACACAGGGGAACACTGAAGCTTTCTTT. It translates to CASTQGNTEAFF.

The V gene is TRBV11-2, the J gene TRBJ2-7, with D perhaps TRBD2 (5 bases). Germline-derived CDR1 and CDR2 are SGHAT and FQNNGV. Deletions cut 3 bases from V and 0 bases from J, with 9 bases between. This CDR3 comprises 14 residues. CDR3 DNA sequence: TGTGCCAGCAGCTTTGACGGGAACTCCTACGAGCAGTACTTC. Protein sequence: CASSFDGNSYEQYF.

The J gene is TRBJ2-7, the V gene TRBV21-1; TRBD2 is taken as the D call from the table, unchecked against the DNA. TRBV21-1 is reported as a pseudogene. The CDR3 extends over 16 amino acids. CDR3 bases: TGTGCCAGCAGCAAAGGAGAGGACTGCTCTTCCTACGAGCAGTACTTC. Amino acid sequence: CASSKGEDCSSYEQYF.

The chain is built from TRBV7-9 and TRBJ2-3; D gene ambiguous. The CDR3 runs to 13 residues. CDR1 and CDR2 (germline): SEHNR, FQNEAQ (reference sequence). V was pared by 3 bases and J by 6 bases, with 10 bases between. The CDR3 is CASSLGDRDTQYF. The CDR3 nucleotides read TGTGCCAGCAGCTTGGGTGACCGTGATACGCAGTATTTT.

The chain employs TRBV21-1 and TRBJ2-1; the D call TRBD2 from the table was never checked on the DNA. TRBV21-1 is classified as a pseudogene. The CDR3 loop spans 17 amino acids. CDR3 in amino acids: CASSKGRTSGYYNEQFF. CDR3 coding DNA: TGTGCCAGCAGCAAGGGAAGGACTAGCGGGTACTACAATGAGCAGTTCTTC.